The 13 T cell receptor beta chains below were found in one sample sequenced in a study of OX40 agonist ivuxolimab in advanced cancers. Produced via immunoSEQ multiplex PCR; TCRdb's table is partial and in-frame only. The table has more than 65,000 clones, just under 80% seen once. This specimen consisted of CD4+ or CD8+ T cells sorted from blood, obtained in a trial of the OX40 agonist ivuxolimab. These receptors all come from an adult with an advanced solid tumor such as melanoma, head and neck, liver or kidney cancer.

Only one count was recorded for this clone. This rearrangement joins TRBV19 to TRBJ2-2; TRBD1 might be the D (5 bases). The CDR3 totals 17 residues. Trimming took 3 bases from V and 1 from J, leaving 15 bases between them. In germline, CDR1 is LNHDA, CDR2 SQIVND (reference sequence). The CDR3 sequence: CASSIGSGHGNTGELFF. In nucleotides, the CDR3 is TGTGCCAGTAGTATCGGTTCAGGGCATGGGAACACCGGGGAGCTGTTTTTT.

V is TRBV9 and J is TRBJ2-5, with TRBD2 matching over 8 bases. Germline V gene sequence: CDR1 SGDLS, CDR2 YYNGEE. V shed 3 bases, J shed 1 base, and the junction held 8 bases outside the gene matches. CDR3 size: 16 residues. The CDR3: CASSEGGGRFQETQYF. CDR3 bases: TGTGCCAGCAGCGAGGGGGGCGGGAGGTTCCAAGAGACCCAGTACTTC. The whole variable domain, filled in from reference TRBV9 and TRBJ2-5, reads DSGVTQTPKHLITATGQRVTLRCSPRSGDLSVYWYQQSLDQGLQFLIQYYNGEERAKGNILERFSAQQFPDLHSELNLSSLELGDSALYFCASSEGGGRFQETQYFGPGTRLLVL.

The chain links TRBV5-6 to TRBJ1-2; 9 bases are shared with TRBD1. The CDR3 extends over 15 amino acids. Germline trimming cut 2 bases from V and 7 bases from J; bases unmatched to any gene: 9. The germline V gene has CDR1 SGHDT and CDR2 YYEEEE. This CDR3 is CASSFWGTGSSGYTF. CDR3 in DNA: TGTGCCAGCAGCTTTTGGGGGACAGGGAGTAGTGGCTACACCTTC.

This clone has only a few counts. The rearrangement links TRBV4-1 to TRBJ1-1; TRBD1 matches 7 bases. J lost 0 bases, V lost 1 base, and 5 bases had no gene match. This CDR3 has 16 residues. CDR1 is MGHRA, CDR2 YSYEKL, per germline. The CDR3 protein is CASSQGTGVMNTEAFF. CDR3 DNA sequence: TGCGCCAGCAGCCAAGGTACAGGGGTCATGAACACTGAAGCTTTCTTT.

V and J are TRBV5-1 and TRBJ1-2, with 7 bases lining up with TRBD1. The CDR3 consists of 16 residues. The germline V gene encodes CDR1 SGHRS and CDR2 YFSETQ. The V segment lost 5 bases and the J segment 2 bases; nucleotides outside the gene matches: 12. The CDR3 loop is CASRSEPGQTNYGYTF. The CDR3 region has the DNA TGCGCCAGCAGATCCGAACCGGGACAGACGAACTATGGCTACACCTTC.

The CDR3 loop is CASSPRGAGANVLTF. The CDR3 DNA sequence: TGTGCCAGCAGCCCCCGAGGGGCTGGGGCCAACGTCCTGACTTTC. The chain recombines TRBV9 with TRBJ2-6; D assignment may be TRBD1 or TRBD2 (5 bases each). V was pared by 4 bases and J by 2 bases, with 10 bases between. CDR1 SGDLS and CDR2 YYNGEE come from the germline V gene. The CDR3 consists of 15 residues.

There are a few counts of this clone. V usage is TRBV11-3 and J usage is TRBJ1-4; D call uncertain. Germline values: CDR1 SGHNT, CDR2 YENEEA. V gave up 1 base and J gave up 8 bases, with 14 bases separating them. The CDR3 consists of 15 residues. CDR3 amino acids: CASSLGATKNEKLFF. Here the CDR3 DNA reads TGTGCCAGCAGCTTAGGTGCCACTAAGAACGAAAAACTGTTTTTT.

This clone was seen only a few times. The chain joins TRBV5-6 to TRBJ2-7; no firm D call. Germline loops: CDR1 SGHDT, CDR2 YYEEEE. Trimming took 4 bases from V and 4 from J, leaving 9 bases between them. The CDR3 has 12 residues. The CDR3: CASSASRYEQYF. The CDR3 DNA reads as TGTGCCAGCAGCGCGTCCCGTTACGAGCAGTACTTC.

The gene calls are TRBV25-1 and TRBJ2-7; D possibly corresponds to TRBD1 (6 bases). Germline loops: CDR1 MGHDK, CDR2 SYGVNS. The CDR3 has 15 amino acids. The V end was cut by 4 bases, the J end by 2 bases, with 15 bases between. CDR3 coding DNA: TGTGCCAGCAGTGGATACCGGGACACGACCTACGAGCAGTACTTC. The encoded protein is CASSGYRDTTYEQYF.

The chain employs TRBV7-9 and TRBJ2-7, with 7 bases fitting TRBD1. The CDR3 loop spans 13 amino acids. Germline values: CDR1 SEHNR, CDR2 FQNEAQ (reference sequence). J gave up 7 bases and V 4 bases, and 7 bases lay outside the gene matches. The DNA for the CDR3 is TGTGCCAGCAGCTCTGGACAGGTTGGGGAGCAGTACTTC. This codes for CASSSGQVGEQYF.

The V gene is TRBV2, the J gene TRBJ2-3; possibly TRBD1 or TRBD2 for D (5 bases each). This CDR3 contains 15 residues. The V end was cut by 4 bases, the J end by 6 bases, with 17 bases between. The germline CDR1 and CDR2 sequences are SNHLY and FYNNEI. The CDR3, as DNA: TGTGCCAGCAGTGGAAGAGGGGCCCTAGGGGATACGCAGTATTTT. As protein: CASSGRGALGDTQYF.

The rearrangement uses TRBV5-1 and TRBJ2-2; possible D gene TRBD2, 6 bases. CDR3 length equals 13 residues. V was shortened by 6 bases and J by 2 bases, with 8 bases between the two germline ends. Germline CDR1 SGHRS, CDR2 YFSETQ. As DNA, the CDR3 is TGCGCCAGCATAGCGGTAAACACCGGGGAGCTGTTTTTT. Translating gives CASIAVNTGELFF.

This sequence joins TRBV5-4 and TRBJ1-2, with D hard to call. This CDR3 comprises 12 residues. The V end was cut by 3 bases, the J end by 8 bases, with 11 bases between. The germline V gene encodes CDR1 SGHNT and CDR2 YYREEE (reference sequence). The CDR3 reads CASSYNSLGYTF. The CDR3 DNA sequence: TGTGCCAGCAGCTACAACAGTCTAGGCTACACCTTC.